What follows are 31 T cell receptor beta chains derived from one specimen sequenced in a study of T cell repertoires in cytomegalovirus infection. TCRdb re-called the reads with MiXCR, one entry per CDR3 protein. The sample holds under 850,000 distinct CDR3 sequences, around a third seen once. What these receptors recognize is not known. The input for sequencing was cultured PBMCs, taken from culture after CMV antigen stimulation. The receptors were sampled from a human donor in good health (CMV status not recorded). Some clones in this sample may be carry-over from other donors' samples.

This clonotype was found a few times. The V and J genes are TRBV7-2 and TRBJ2-7, with a weak D call TRBD2 (6 bases). V lost 6 bases and J 6 bases, leaving 12 bases between the germline ends. Per germline, CDR1 SGHTA and CDR2 FQGNSA. The CDR3 runs to 12 residues. CDR3 bases: TGTGCCAGCAGTCAAACGGGGGTCGAGCAGTACTTC. This codes for CASSQTGVEQYF.

This clonotype was counted only a few times. The chain uses TRBV24-1 and TRBJ2-5, with D tentatively TRBD2 (6 bases). V lost 5 bases, J lost 0 bases, and 15 bases lay in between. CDR1 and CDR2 from the germline V gene are KGHDR and SFDVKD. There are 16 residues in the CDR3. The CDR3: CATSGGFGDYQETQYF. The DNA for the CDR3 is TGTGCCACCAGTGGTGGCTTTGGGGACTACCAAGAGACCCAGTACTTC.

The genes are TRBV15 and TRBJ2-5; D gene uncertain. The CDR3 runs 13 residues. V dropped 5 bases and J dropped 2 bases, with 9 bases sitting between them. Germline CDR1 and CDR2: LNHNV and YYDKDF (reference sequence). The CDR3: CATSSGFQETQYF. CDR3 bases: TGTGCCACCAGCTCCGGATTTCAAGAGACCCAGTACTTC.

The chain couples TRBV20-1 to TRBJ2-3, with D perhaps TRBD2 (6 bases). Germline V gene lookup returns CDR1 DFQATT and CDR2 SNEGSKA (reference sequence). The CDR3 extends over 13 amino acids. Trimming pared 2 bases from V and 3 bases from J, leaving 9 bases between. CDR3 in DNA: TGCAGTGCTAGAAGGGGAGGAACAGATACGCAGTATTTT. This gives the protein CSARRGGTDTQYF.

J is TRBJ1-2 and V is TRBV7-6; 8 bases agree with TRBD1. This CDR3 is 13 amino acids long. The V gene end was trimmed by 4 bases and the J gene end by 7 bases; junction bases not matched to a gene: 5. Germline V lookup: CDR1 SGHVS, CDR2 FNYEAQ. The CDR3 DNA follows: TGTGCCAGCAGCTCCTGGACAGGGTTTGGCTACACCTTC. Amino acid sequence: CASSSWTGFGYTF.

The V and J genes are TRBV6-1 and TRBJ2-7; the D is unclear. V was cut by 5 bases and J by 4 bases, with 12 bases left in between. CDR1 is MNHNS, CDR2 SASEGT, per germline. The CDR3 runs to 13 residues. The CDR3 reads CASSSRLRYEQYF. The CDR3 nucleotides read TGTGCCAGCAGTTCAAGACTCCGATACGAGCAGTACTTC.

This clonotype was seen a handful of times. This chain joins TRBV2 and TRBJ1-4; tentative D call: TRBD1 (6 bases). This CDR3 is 13 amino acids long. CDR1 is SNHLY and CDR2 is FYNNEI in the germline V gene. The ends were cut back, 9 bases at V and 4 bases at J, with 12 bases in the middle. The CDR3 reads CARSRGFNEKLFF. In DNA form, the CDR3 reads TGTGCCAGGTCCAGGGGTTTTAATGAAAAACTGTTTTTT. Complete variable domain (other parts from reference TRBV2 and TRBJ1-4): EPEVTQTPSHQVTQMGQEVILRCVPISNHLYFYWYRQILGQKVEFLVSFYNNEISEKSEIFDDQFSVERPDGSNFTLKIRSTKLEDSAMYFCARSRGFNEKLFFGSGTQLSVL.

Note on this clonotype: At one boundary the junction diverges from the germline segment, which might be a read error. V and J are TRBV3-1 and TRBJ2-5; no clear D gene. Per the germline V gene, CDR1 is LGHDT and CDR2 is YNNKEL (reference sequence). The CDR3 runs 14 residues. CDR3 sequence: CASSQDGETESQYF. For the CDR3, the DNA is TGTGCCAGCAGCCAAGACGGCGAGACGGAGAGCCAGTACTTC.

This chain links TRBV18 with TRBJ2-3; either TRBD1 or TRBD2 may fit D (5 bases each). The CDR3 sequence is 14 residues long. Looked up from germline, CDR1 is KGHSH and CDR2 is LQKENI. The germline V and J ends were trimmed by 3 bases and 5 bases, with 12 bases remaining between them. This CDR3 is CASSPGRAGDTQYF. CDR3 in DNA: TGTGCCAGCTCACCGGGACGCGCGGGAGATACGCAGTATTTT.

J is TRBJ2-7 and V is TRBV12-3 or TRBV12-4, with D tentatively TRBD1 (6 bases). Trimming took off 6 bases at V and 0 bases at J, with 9 bases between the two ends. The CDR3 runs 13 residues. As DNA, the CDR3 is TGTGCCAGCAGGCCGGACAGCTCCTACGAGCAGTACTTC. Translation: CASRPDSSYEQYF.

The genes are TRBV18 and TRBJ1-2; 8 positions match TRBD1. V was pared by 2 bases and J by 8 bases, with 13 bases of the junction left unmatched. Looked up from germline, CDR1 is KGHSH and CDR2 is LQKENI. The CDR3 runs 16 residues. CDR3 sequence: CASSPNPPGGSGGYTF. CDR3 sequence (DNA): TGTGCCAGCTCACCAAATCCCCCAGGGGGCTCTGGGGGCTACACCTTC.

Only a few counts were recorded for this clonotype. The gene calls are TRBV10-3 and TRBJ1-5; a weak D match, TRBD1 (5 bases). Trimming pared 3 bases from V and 2 bases from J, leaving 17 bases between. CDR3 length: 17 residues. Germline lookup yields CDR1 ENHRY and CDR2 SYGVKD. As DNA, the CDR3 is TGTGCCATCAGTGACCCCGGGGCTCTCGGCGGCAATCAGCCCCAGCATTTT. Protein: CAISDPGALGGNQPQHF.

This clonotype occurred a few times. The rearrangement joins TRBV4-1 to TRBJ1-5; D not resolved. CDR3 length: 14 amino acids. Germline CDR1 MGHRA, CDR2 YSYEKL. V lost 0 bases and J 4 bases, leaving 7 bases between the germline ends. In nucleotides, the CDR3 is TGCGCCAGCAGCCAAGATTTCGGAAATCAGCCCCAGCATTTT. Translation: CASSQDFGNQPQHF.

CDR3 in DNA: TGCGCCAGCAGCTTGTACGTCGCGAACACCGGGGAGCTGTTTTTT. Translation: CASSLYVANTGELFF. This chain uses TRBV5-1 with TRBJ2-2; the D is unclear. V was cut by 1 base and J by 0 bases, with 7 bases left in between. Germline V lookup: CDR1 SGHRS, CDR2 YFSETQ. The CDR3 totals 15 residues.

This clonotype was seen more than once but under ten times. The chain links TRBV5-4 to TRBJ2-3; TRBD2 matches at 7 bases. The germline V gene encodes CDR1 SGHNT and CDR2 YYREEE (reference sequence). This CDR3 is 15 amino acids long. With 4 bases clipped from V and 0 bases from J, the junction kept 5 bases outside the gene matches. In DNA form, the CDR3 reads TGTGCCAGCAGCAGGGACTACTCTAGCACAGATACGCAGTATTTT. Translation gives CASSRDYSSTDTQYF.

This chain joins TRBV20-1 and TRBJ2-5; perhaps TRBD1 as D (5 bases). Trimming took 0 bases from V and 5 from J, leaving 19 bases between them. The CDR3 extends over 16 amino acids. Germline V gene lookup returns CDR1 DFQATT and CDR2 SNEGSKA (reference sequence). The CDR3 DNA is TGCAGTGCTAGAGAAGACAGACTTCCAACCCAGGAGACCCAGTACTTC. It yields the protein CSAREDRLPTQETQYF.

The chain recombines TRBV6-1 with TRBJ2-5; possible D gene TRBD1, 6 bases. The CDR3 has 13 residues. Between the trimmed V and J ends, which lost 3 bases and 7 bases, there was a span of 12 bases. Germline-derived CDR1 and CDR2 are MNHNS and SASEGT. The CDR3 sequence: CASSDEQGGTQYF. CDR3 nucleotides: TGTGCCAGCAGTGATGAACAGGGTGGGACCCAGTACTTC.

This clonotype was seen many times. The germline gene is not matched at one end of the junction; a read error may be the cause. CDR3 sequence reads: CASSLGSGPYEQYF. Written as DNA, the CDR3 is TGTGCCAGCAGTTTAGGGTCGGGCCCCTACGAGCAGTACTTC. This rearrangement joins TRBV11-2 to TRBJ2-7; the D is unclear. CDR3 length: 14 amino acids. In germline, CDR1 is SGHAT, CDR2 FQNNGV.

The rearrangement links TRBV2 to TRBJ1-1; D ambiguous. Germline V gene data show CDR1 as SNHLY and CDR2 as FYNNEI. The CDR3 runs to 13 residues. V lost 7 bases to trimming and J lost 4 bases, with 13 bases between them. This CDR3 is CASIIGLATEAFF. The CDR3 region has the DNA TGTGCCAGCATCATAGGGTTGGCCACTGAAGCTTTCTTT.

The chain employs TRBV12-3 or TRBV12-4 and TRBJ2-1; TRBD2 matches 7 bases. This CDR3 is built from 14 residues. Germline trimming cut 3 bases from V and 6 bases from J; bases unmatched to any gene: 5. CDR3: CASSFKSSGNEQFF. CDR3 DNA sequence: TGTGCCAGCAGTTTTAAGTCTAGCGGCAATGAGCAGTTCTTC.

The rearrangement uses TRBV6-7 and TRBJ2-2; 7 nucleotides align to TRBD2. TRBV6-7 is placed among ORFs of uncertain function. This CDR3 contains 16 residues. The V segment lost 4 bases and the J segment 2 bases; nucleotides outside the gene matches: 7. The CDR3 bases are TGTGCCAGCAGTTTATTACCGGGACTAAACACCGGGGAGCTGTTTTTT. The encoded protein is CASSLLPGLNTGELFF.

This clonotype appeared a few times. CDR3 region: CASSPDALNTEAFF. The CDR3 DNA follows: TGCGCCAGCAGCCCGGACGCACTGAACACTGAAGCTTTCTTT. The J gene is TRBJ1-1, the V gene TRBV5-1, with D uncertain. The CDR3 extends over 14 amino acids. Germline loops: CDR1 SGHRS, CDR2 YFSETQ. Trimming cost V 4 bases and J 0 bases, with 10 bases left between them. Drawing the rest from reference TRBV5-1 and TRBJ1-1, the complete variable domain is KAGVTQTPRYLIKTRGQQVTLSCSPISGHRSVSWYQQTPGQGLQFLFEYFSETQRNKGNFPGRFSGRQFSNSRSEMNVSTLELGDSALYLCASSPDALNTEAFFGQGTRLTVV.

This chain connects TRBV27 to TRBJ2-7; 10 nucleotides align to TRBD1. The CDR3 is made up of 13 amino acids. The germline gives CDR1 MNHEY, CDR2 SMNVEV (reference sequence). Trimming at V came to 5 bases and at J to 9 bases, leaving 7 bases not matched to a gene. The CDR3 spells CASSLGQGLRQYF. DNA of the CDR3: TGTGCCAGCAGTCTGGGACAGGGGTTAAGGCAGTACTTC.

The rearrangement links TRBV27 to TRBJ1-4, with D unclear. With 2 bases removed from V and 8 bases from J, the gap between germline ends came to 9 bases. This CDR3 comprises 13 residues. Per germline, CDR1 MNHEY and CDR2 SMNVEV (reference sequence). CDR3 loop: CASSLMDGEKLFF. The CDR3 coding sequence is TGTGCCAGCAGTTTAATGGACGGCGAAAAACTGTTTTTT.

The V and J genes are TRBV12-3 or TRBV12-4 and TRBJ2-5; 8 nucleotides line up with TRBD2. The CDR3 loop spans 18 amino acids. V shed 9 bases and J 4 bases; nucleotides not matched to a gene: 22. The CDR3 DNA sequence: TGTGCCAGTCGATGGGGAGGGACCGGGAGGGCCCGGACAGAGACCCAGTACTTC. Translated: CASRWGGTGRARTETQYF.

The chain recombines TRBV12-3 or TRBV12-4 with TRBJ1-5; no clear D gene. The length of the CDR3 is 14 residues. The V end was cut by 3 bases, the J end by 3 bases, with 9 bases between. The CDR3 sequence is CASSLAPPNQPQHF. The CDR3 DNA follows: TGTGCCAGCAGTTTGGCACCCCCCAATCAGCCCCAGCATTTT.

This clonotype was observed a few times. The rearrangement joins TRBV19 to TRBJ1-5; 7 positions agree with TRBD1. This CDR3 has 15 residues. V shed 9 bases and J 7 bases; nucleotides not matched to a gene: 15. Germline V gene lookup returns CDR1 LNHDA and CDR2 SQIVND (reference sequence). In DNA, the CDR3 is TGTGCCAGCAGGGGGACCCGGGGCGCGGACCAGCCCCAGCATTTT. Translation gives CASRGTRGADQPQHF.

The chain recombines TRBV30 with TRBJ2-1, with D unresolved. Trimming stripped 2 bases from V and 0 bases from J, with 8 bases between. CDR1 and CDR2 (germline): GTSNPN, SVGIG (reference sequence). This CDR3 has 14 residues. The CDR3 DNA follows: TGTGCCTGGAGTTTCTCGAGCTCCTACAATGAGCAGTTCTTC. Translation gives CAWSFSSSYNEQFF.

This chain connects TRBV2 to TRBJ1-2; D may be TRBD1 (6 bases). V gave up 5 bases and J gave up 0 bases, with 13 bases separating them. The CDR3 extends over 15 amino acids. Germline lookup yields CDR1 SNHLY and CDR2 FYNNEI. CDR3 DNA sequence: TGTGCCAGCAGTCCTGTGGGGGGCTCTAACTATGGCTACACCTTC. This sequence encodes CASSPVGGSNYGYTF.

The chain is built from TRBV7-4 and TRBJ2-1; 14 bases map to TRBD2. Germline CDR1 SGHVT, CDR2 SQSDAQ. V lost 5 bases and J lost 4; bases outside the gene matches: 10. This CDR3 is built from 18 residues. The chain's CDR3 is CASSQGTSGGPYYNEQFF. The DNA of the CDR3 is TGTGCCAGCAGCCAGGGGACTAGCGGGGGACCCTATTACAATGAGCAGTTCTTC.

This clonotype was seen a handful of times. The chain is built from TRBV5-1 and TRBJ2-1; D remains unclear. CDR1 and CDR2 (germline): SGHRS, YFSETQ. The CDR3 covers 14 residues. The V and J ends lost 6 bases and 2 bases respectively, with 12 bases between them. Here the CDR3 DNA reads TGCGCCAGCACCCTGGGTCCGACCTACAATGAGCAGTTCTTC. It translates to CASTLGPTYNEQFF.